This T cell receptor (beta chain) appears in the sequencing data of a study of cytomegalovirus exposure and HLA in healthy donors. Details on this clone: Its antigen is not known.

Study conclusions and caveats: That first-cohort TCR clusters tended to co-occur in the roughly 120 validation repertoires was found in a later analysis. Most sequenced TCRs were rare (though some public TCRs occurred in many donors). Specific recognition of CMV antigens was confirmed in vitro for a few chains (all CMV-associated).

V lost 2 bases to trimming and J lost 5 bases, with 10 bases between them. The CDR3 is 13 amino acids. Germline V gene sequence: CDR1 SGHRS, CDR2 YFSETQ. TCRdb's copy holds only in-frame clones and misses some; the assay was immunoSEQ multiplex PCR. Of 65,000 to 95,000 clones in the sample, 85% to 95% were seen once. The receptor comes from a man aged 18 to 30 in good health and CMV-seronegative. The sequenced sample was PBMCs. This chain links TRBV5-1 with TRBJ2-5; no clear D. Here the CDR3 reads CASSFSGTETQYF. The CDR3 DNA reads as TGCGCCAGCAGCTTTTCAGGTACCGAGACCCAGTACTTC.